This T cell receptor delta chain was sequenced for a study of Vδ1+ human thymocytes listed by TCRdb under 2018. Background for the entire study: As a data resource, the study described the mRNA-level TRG and TRD CDR3 repertoires of highly purified Vdelta1+ thymocytes obtained from young children. The multiplex-based CDR3 amplicon strategy had previously been validated against 5'RACE-based CDR3 amplicon generation methods. The full study reports these points: Because no clustering by age or sex was observed, donors were not stratified by these variables in the analyses. Thymic TRG and TRD repertoires appeared highly polyclonal with Gaussian CDR3 length distributions, unlike oligoclonal peripheral blood repertoires. Numerous TRG clonotypes were shared among donors (up to about 7x10^3), while TRD repertoires were essentially private (a maximum of about 100 shared). Even though sort purity was high, around 18% of thymic TRD sequences were Vdelta2 (and few were Vdelta3), which was not the case for the peripheral blood Vdelta1+ controls. Because unexpected Vdelta2 sequences could lead to misinterpretation of bulk repertoire data, the authors recommended using highly purified populations and single-cell validation.

Thymic samples were depleted of alphabeta T cells, then CD3+ TCRVdelta1+ TCRVdelta2- thymocytes were FACS-sorted. The purity of the sorted Vdelta1+ thymocytes was between roughly 96% and 99.6%. Thymic specimens were obtained from roughly eight paediatric patients, aged from roughly 5 days to 15 months, who were undergoing corrective cardiac surgery. The thymic tissue was dispersed, and mononuclear cells were isolated using a Histopaque-1077 density gradient. For staining, the antibodies used were anti-TCRVdelta1 clone TS8.2, anti-TCRVdelta2 clone B6, anti-CD3 clone HIT3a and anti-TCRalphabeta clone IP26. Worth noting for this clone: Its antigen is currently not known. No base quality values were provided; no much bigger clone lies one nucleotide off.

According to the germline V gene, CDR1 reads TSWWSYY and CDR2 reads QGS. Deletion took 0 bases off V and 4 bases off J, with a span of 9 bases between the germline ends. Counted from cysteine to phenylalanine, this CDR3 has 14 amino acids. Of all the DNA, just the CDR3 is kept, 42 bases in frame from base 1. RNA extraction was carried out with the RNeasy mini kit, and reverse transcription was then done using Superscript III. CDR3 amplicons were generated by multiplex PCR with pooled V-gene forward primers and a constant-region reverse primer carrying Illumina adaptor overhangs. After gel purification, amplicons were indexed with Nextera index primers over roughly 8 extra PCR cycles and were then purified with AMPure XP beads. Libraries were sequenced on an Illumina MiSeq with paired-end 250 bp reads, dual indexing and around 19% PhiX spike-in. On the authors' methods: FastQC was used to quality check the reads, while ea-utils fastq-join merged the TRG read pairs. IMGT/HighV-QUEST was used to annotate sequences, retaining only productive sequences with an unambiguous V-gene assignment, and each clonotype was defined by an identical CDR3 sequence. For downstream analysis, the tools were VDJtools 1.1.1, tcR 2.2.3, Treemap and vegan Shannon diversity in R 3.4.4. Clone calls in TCRdb were regenerated from the public reads with CATT, after which identical DNA sequences shared one row. TCRdb's processing, not the study's, gives the V and J calls here. This sample gives under 80,000 delta-chain clones in total; approximately 37% of them show up just once. The biggest ten clones account for roughly 0.25% of the sample.

This receptor chain uses TRDV1 and TRDJ1; no D gene can be assigned with confidence. The sequenced sample consisted of Vdelta1+ gamma-delta thymocytes from the thymus. In light of the paper, this sample's cell subset or site label describes: FACS-sorted CD3+ TCRalphabeta- TCRVdelta1+ TCRVdelta2- thymocytes. The receptor comes from a boy under three years old who had congenital heart surgery. The base sequence is TGTGCTCTTGGGGAACTAGGAGAGAACGATAAACTCATCTTT. The encoded protein is CALGELGENDKLIF.